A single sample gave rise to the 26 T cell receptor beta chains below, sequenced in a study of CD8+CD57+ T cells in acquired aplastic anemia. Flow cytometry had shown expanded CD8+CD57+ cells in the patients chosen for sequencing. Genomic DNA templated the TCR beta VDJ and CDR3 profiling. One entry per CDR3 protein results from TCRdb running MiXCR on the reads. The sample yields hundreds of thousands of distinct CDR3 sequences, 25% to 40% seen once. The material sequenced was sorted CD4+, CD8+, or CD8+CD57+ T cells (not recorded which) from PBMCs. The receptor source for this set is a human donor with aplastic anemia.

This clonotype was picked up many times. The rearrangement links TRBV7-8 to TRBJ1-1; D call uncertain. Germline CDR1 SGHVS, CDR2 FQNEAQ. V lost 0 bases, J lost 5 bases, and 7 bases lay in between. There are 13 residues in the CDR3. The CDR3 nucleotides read TGTGCCAGCAGCTTAGCTGGGGAGACTGAAGCTTTCTTT. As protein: CASSLAGETEAFF. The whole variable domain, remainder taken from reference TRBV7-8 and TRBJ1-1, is GAGVSQSPRYKVAKRGQDVALRCDPISGHVSLFWYQQALGQGPEFLTYFQNEAQLDKSGLPSDRFFAERPEGSVSTLKIQRTQQEDSAVYLCASSLAGETEAFFGQGTRLTVV.

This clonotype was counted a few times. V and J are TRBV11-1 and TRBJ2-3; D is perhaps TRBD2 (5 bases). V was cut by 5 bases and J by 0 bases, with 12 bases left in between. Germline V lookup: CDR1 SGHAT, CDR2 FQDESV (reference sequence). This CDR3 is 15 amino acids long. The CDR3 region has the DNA TGTGCCAGCAGCATAGGACCGGGAAGCACAGATACGCAGTATTTT. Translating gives CASSIGPGSTDTQYF.

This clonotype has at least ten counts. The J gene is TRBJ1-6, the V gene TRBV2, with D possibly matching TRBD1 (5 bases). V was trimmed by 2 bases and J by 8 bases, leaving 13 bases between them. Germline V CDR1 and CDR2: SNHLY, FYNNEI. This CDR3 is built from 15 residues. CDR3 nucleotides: TGTGCCAGCAGTGAAACTTGGACATTAGATTCACCCCTCCACTTT. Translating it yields CASSETWTLDSPLHF.

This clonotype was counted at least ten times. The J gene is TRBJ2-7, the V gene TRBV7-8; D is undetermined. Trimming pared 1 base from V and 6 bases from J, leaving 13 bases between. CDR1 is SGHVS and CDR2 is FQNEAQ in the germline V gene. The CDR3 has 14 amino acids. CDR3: CASSLDRALGEQYF. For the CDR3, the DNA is TGTGCCAGCAGCTTAGACAGAGCGCTAGGCGAGCAGTACTTC.

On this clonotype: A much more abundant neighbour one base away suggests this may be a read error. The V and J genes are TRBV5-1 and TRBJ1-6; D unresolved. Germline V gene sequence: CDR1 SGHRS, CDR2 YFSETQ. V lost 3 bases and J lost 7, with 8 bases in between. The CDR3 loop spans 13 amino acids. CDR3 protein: CASSWEENSPLHF. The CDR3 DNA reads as TGCGCCAGCAGCTGGGAAGAGAATTCACCCCTCCACTTT.

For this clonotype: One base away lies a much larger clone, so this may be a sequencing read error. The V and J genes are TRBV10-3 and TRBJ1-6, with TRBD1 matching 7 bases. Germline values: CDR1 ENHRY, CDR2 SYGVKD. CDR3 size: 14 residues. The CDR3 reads CANSPTGLDSPLHF. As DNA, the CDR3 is TGTGCCAACAGTCCGACAGGGCTTGATTCACCCCTCCACTTT.

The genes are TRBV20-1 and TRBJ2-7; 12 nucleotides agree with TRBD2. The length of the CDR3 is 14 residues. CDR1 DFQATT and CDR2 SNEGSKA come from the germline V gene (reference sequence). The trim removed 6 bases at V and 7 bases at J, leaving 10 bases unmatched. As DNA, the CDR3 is TGCAGTGCCTTTTCTAGCGGGAGGGCCCATGAGCAGTACTTC. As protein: CSAFSSGRAHEQYF.

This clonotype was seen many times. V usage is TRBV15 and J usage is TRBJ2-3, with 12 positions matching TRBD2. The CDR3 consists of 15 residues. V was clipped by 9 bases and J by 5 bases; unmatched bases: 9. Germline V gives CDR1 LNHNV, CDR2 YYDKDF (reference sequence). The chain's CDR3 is CATSELAGGGDTQYF. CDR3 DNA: TGTGCCACAAGCGAACTAGCGGGGGGCGGAGATACGCAGTATTTT.

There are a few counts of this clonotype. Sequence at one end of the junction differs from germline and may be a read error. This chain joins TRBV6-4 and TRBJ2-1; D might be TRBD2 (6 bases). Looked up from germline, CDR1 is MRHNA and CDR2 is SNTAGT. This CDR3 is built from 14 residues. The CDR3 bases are TGCGCCAGCAGTTTTGGAGGGGCTGGAAATGAGCAGTTCTTC. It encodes CASSFGGAGNEQFF.

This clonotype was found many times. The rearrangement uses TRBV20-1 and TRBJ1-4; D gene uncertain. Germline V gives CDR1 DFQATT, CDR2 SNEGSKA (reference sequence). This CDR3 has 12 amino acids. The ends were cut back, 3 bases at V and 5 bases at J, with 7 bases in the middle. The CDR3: CSASAGNEKLFF. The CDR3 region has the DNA TGCAGTGCTAGTGCGGGGAATGAAAAACTGTTTTTT.

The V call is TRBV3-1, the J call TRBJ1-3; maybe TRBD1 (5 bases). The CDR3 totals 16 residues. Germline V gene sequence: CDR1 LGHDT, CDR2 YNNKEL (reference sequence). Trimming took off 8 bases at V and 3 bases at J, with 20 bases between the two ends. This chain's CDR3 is CASGGVTSLVGNTIYF. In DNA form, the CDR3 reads TGTGCCAGCGGGGGTGTGACATCATTGGTTGGAAACACCATATATTTT.

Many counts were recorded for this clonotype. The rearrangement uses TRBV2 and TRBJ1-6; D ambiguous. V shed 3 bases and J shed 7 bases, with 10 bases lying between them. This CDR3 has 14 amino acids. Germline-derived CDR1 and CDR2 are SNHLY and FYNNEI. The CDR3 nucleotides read TGTGCCAGCAGTGAGTACGAAAAAAATTCACCCCTCCACTTT. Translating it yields CASSEYEKNSPLHF.

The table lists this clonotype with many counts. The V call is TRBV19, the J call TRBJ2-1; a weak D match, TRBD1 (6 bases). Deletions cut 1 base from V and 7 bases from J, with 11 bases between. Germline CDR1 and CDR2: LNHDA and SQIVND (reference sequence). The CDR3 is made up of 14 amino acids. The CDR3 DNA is TGTGCCAGTAGTATAGTAACCGGGACAAATGAGCAGTTCTTC. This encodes CASSIVTGTNEQFF. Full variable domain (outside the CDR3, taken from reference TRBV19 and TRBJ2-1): DGGITQSPKYLFRKEGQNVTLSCEQNLNHDAMYWYRQDPGQGLRLIYYSQIVNDFQKGDIAEGYSVSREKKESFPLTVTSAQKNPTAFYLCASSIVTGTNEQFFGPGTRLTVL.

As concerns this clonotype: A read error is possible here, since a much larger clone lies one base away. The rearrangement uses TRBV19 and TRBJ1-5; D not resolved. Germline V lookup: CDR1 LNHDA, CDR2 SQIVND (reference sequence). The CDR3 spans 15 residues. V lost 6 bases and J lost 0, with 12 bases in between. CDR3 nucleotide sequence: TGTGCCAGTAGAAAGATAGATTATAGCAATCAGCCCCAGCATTTT. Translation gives CASRKIDYSNQPQHF.

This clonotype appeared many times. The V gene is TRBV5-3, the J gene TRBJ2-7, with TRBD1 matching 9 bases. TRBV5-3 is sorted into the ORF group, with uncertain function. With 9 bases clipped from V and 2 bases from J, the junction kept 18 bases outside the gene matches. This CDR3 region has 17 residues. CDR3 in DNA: TGTGCCACCCGATACTTACTTACAGGGGGCGCAACCTACGAGCAGTACTTC. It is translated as CATRYLLTGGATYEQYF.

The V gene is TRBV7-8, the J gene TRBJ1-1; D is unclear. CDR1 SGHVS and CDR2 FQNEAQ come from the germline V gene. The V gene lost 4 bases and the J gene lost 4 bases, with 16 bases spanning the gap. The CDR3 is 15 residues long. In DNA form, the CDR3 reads TGTGCCAGCAGCTCCCGACGGGGAAGAACCACTGAAGCTTTCTTT. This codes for CASSSRRGRTTEAFF.

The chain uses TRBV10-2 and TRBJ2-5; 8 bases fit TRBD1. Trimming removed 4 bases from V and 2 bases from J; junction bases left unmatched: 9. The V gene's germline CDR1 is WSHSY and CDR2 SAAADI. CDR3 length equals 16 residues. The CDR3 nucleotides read TGCGCCAGCAGTGGACACCATACAGGGGGACAAGAGACCCAGTACTTC. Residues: CASSGHHTGGQETQYF.

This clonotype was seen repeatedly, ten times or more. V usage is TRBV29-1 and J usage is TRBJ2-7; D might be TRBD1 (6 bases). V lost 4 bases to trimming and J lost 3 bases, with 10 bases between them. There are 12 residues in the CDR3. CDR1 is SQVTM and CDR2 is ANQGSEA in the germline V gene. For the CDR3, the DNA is TGCAGCGTTGTCAAGGGGGTCTACGAGCAGTACTTC. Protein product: CSVVKGVYEQYF.

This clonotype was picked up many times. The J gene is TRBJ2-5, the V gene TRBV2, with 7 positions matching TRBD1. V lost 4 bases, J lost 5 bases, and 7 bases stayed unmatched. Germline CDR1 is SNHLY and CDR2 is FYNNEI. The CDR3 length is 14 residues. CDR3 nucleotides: TGTGCCAGCAGTGCGGGGCAGGGGGTTGAGACCCAGTACTTC. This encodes CASSAGQGVETQYF.

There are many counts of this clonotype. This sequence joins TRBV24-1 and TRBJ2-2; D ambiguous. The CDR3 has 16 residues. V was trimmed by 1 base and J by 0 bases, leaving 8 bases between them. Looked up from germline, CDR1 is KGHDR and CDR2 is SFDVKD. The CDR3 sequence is CATSDFGTTNTGELFF. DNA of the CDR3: TGTGCCACCAGTGATTTCGGTACCACGAACACCGGGGAGCTGTTTTTT.

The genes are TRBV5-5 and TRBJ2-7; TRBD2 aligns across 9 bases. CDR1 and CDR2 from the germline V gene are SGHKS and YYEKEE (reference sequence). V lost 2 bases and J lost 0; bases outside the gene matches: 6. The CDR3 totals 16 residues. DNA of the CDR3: TGTGCCAGCAGCTTCCCGCGGGGGGGCAACTCCTACGAGCAGTACTTC. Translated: CASSFPRGGNSYEQYF.

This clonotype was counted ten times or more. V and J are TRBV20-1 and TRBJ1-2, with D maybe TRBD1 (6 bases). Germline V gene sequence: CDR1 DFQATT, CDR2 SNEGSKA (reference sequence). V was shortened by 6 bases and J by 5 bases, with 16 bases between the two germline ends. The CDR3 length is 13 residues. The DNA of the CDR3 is TGCAGTGCCCAACAGGGAGGGGTATATGGCTACACCTTC. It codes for CSAQQGGVYGYTF.

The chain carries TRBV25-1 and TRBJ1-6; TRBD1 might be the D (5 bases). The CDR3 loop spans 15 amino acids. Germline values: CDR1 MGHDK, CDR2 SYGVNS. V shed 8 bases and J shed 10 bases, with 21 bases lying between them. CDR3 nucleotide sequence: TGTGCCAGCGGTGGGGTCGGACAAGGCAGGTCACCCCTCCACTTT. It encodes CASGGVGQGRSPLHF.

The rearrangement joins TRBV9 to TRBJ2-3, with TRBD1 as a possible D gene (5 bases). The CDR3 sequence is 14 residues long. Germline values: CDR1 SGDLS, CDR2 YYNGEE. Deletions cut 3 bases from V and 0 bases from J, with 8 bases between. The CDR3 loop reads CASSERQSTDTQYF. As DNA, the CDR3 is TGTGCCAGCAGCGAAAGACAGAGCACAGATACGCAGTATTTT.

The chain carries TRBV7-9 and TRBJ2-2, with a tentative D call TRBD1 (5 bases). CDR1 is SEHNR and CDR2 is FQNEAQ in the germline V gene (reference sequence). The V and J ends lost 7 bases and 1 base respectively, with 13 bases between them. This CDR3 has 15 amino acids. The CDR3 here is CASTRQTMNTGELFF. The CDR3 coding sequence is TGTGCCAGCACGCGACAGACAATGAACACCGGGGAGCTGTTTTTT.

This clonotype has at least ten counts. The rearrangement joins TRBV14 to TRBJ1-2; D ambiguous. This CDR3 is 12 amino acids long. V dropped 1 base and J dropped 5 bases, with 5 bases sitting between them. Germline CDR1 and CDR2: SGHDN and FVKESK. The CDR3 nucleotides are TGTGCCAGCAGCCAAGCACGGTATGGCTACACCTTC. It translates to CASSQARYGYTF. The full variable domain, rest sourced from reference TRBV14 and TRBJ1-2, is EAGVTQFPSHSVIEKGQTVTLRCDPISGHDNLYWYRRVMGKEIKFLLHFVKESKQDESGMPNNRFLAERTGGTYSTLKVQPAELEDSGVYFCASSQARYGYTFGSGTRLTVV.